Reported below is one TCR beta chain. This sample was included in a study of a mutant IDH1 vaccine in newly diagnosed glioma. Overall study: An approximately 62% male, around 38% female split and a mean age of around 41 years characterized treated patients. Those enrolled had earlier been treated with radiotherapy, temozolomide, or both, mostly both.

Produced via immunoSEQ multiplex PCR; TCRdb's table is partial and in-frame only. Of roughly 86,000 clones listed, around four fifths were seen once; the top ten hold 6.5% to 9.5%. V was trimmed by 6 bases and J by 2 bases, leaving 4 bases between them. This CDR3 contains 11 residues. Germline CDR1 and CDR2: ENHRY and SYGVKD. Time point specified: baseline, week 1 (first vaccination visit). Specified treatment: pre-vaccination baseline after standard-of-care therapy. This clonotype was sampled from a man aged 40-49 years with glioma. The chain combines TRBV10-3 with TRBJ1-1, with D unresolved. The sample was PBMCs, taken from a glioma patient treated with radiotherapy, temozolomide or both. Here the CDR3 reads CAIRANTEAFF. CDR3 nucleotides: TGTGCCATCAGAGCTAACACTGAAGCTTTCTTT.